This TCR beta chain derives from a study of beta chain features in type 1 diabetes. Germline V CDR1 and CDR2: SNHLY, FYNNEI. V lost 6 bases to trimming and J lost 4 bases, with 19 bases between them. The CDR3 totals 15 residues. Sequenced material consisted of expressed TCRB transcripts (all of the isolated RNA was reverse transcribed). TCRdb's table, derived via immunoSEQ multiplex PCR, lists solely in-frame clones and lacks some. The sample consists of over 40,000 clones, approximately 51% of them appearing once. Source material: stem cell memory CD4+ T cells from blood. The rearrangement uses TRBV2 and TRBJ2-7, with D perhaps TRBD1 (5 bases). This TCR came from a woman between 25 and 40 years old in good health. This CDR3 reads CASSVQTDSLYEQYF. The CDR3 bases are TGTGCCAGCAGCGTACAAACCGACAGTTTGTACGAGCAGTACTTC.